This T cell receptor beta chain emerged from a study of lymphopenia after photon versus proton radiotherapy. With regard to this clone: Antigen: not known.

Study-wide results and caveats: In patients who died, overall survival fell as post-nadir TCR diversity dropped more. Proton therapy kept repertoires fairly stable, unlike photons, which gained effector/memory cells. Post-nadir diversity loss with photons came from oligoclonal expansion, particularly CD8+ Temra cells. Survival link was tested only in deceased patients; proton benefit remains a possibility.

V shed 3 bases and J shed 2 bases, with 10 bases lying between them. CDR1 and CDR2 (germline): WNHNN, SYGVQD (reference sequence). This CDR3 is built from 14 residues. Produced via immunoSEQ multiplex PCR; TCRdb's table is partial and in-frame only. Seen here are roughly 14,000 clones, around 86% observed once, and the top ten hold approximately 10%. The chain is built from TRBV10-1 and TRBJ1-1; D uncertain. The sequence derives from a man aged 70-80 years with pancreatic cancer. Sequencing was performed on peripheral blood, taken from a patient treated with proton-based radiotherapy. Written as DNA, the CDR3 is TGCGCCAGCAGTGAAAGGCGGTCAAACACTGAAGCTTTCTTT. It codes for CASSERRSNTEAFF.